This T cell receptor (beta chain) was captured by sequencing in a study of cytomegalovirus exposure and HLA in healthy donors. Notes on the study in general: CMV serostatus was the sole immune exposure data available. As a later analysis revealed, most CMV-associated TCR beta chains appeared HLA-restricted.

The study ran its PCR with 60 Vbeta and 13 Jbeta primers. The repertoire was sequenced with immunoSEQ multiplex PCR; TCRdb's copy has only in-frame clones and lacks some. The table shows over 80,000 clones, with approximately 60% occurring only once. This clone is labeled as medium-sized. No antigen is known for it. Whereas donors were nominally healthy upon sampling, unrecorded immune exposures were probable. This receptor was identified in a boy younger than 18 in good health and CMV-seropositive. The sequencing sample was made of PBMCs.

In DNA form, the CDR3 reads TGTGCCAGCAGAGATACAGGGTCGGGCGAAAAACTGTTTTTT. Protein product: CASRDTGSGEKLFF. J is TRBJ1-4 and V is TRBV2; tentative D call: TRBD1 (6 bases). CDR1 is SNHLY and CDR2 is FYNNEI in the germline V gene. The CDR3 runs 14 residues. V lost 6 bases and J 8 bases, leaving 16 bases between the germline ends.